Below are 19 T cell receptor beta chains sequenced from a single sample in a study of blood T cell repertoires in COVID-19. Measured with immunoSEQ multiplex PCR; TCRdb has only the in-frame clones, and not every one. The sample contains 470,000 or so clones, nearly 90% of which appear only once. The specimen sequenced was PBMCs or T cells enriched from blood (not recorded which). These receptors originate from a woman between 18 and 29 years old with acute COVID-19.

This chain joins TRBV28 and TRBJ2-1, with TRBD1 matching 8 bases. The germline V gene encodes CDR1 MDHEN and CDR2 SYDVKM. J was trimmed by 5 bases and V by 5 bases; bases with no gene match: 8. The CDR3 is made up of 15 amino acids. CDR3 in DNA: TGTGCCAGCAGTCAACTAGACAGGGGTAACAATGAGCAGTTCTTC. Its protein is CASSQLDRGNNEQFF.

The chain recombines TRBV5-8 with TRBJ1-5; D is perhaps TRBD1 (6 bases). Germline lookup yields CDR1 SGHTS and CDR2 YDEGEE. The CDR3 spans 14 residues. Trimming removed 4 bases from V and 3 bases from J, with 11 bases in between. CDR3 coding DNA: TGTGCCAGCAGCCACGGACAGAACAATCAGCCCCAGCATTTT. This translates into CASSHGQNNQPQHF.

The V call is TRBV6-5, the J call TRBJ1-3, with 8 bases that match TRBD1. CDR1 and CDR2 (germline): MNHEY, SVGAGI. CDR3 length equals 14 residues. V gave up 6 bases and J gave up 2 bases; unmatched junction bases: 3. This CDR3 reads CASSSTGAGNTIYF. The CDR3 nucleotides are TGTGCCAGCAGCTCGACAGGGGCTGGAAACACCATATATTTT.

This sequence joins TRBV29-1 and TRBJ2-3, with 7 bases aligning to TRBD1. Per germline, CDR1 SQVTM and CDR2 ANQGSEA. The CDR3 runs to 14 residues. With V trimmed by 7 bases and J by 4 bases, 11 bases remained unmatched. The CDR3 DNA reads as TGCAGCGCCCTAACAGGGGTCGGGCCAGATACGCAGTATTTT. Its translation is CSALTGVGPDTQYF.

This clone was seen a single time. This chain connects TRBV6-5 to TRBJ1-3, with unresolved D. CDR1 is MNHEY and CDR2 is SVGAGI in the germline V gene. Trimming removed 3 bases at V and 0 bases at J, with 9 bases between. The CDR3 has 15 amino acids. CDR3 bases: TGTGCCAGCAGTTATGAGGGCCGCTCTGGAAACACCATATATTTT. Protein product: CASSYEGRSGNTIYF.

The chain carries TRBV2 and TRBJ1-1, with D hard to call. Germline CDR1 reads SNHLY; CDR2 reads FYNNEI. V was shortened by 2 bases and J by 2 bases, with 15 bases between the two germline ends. This CDR3 spans 16 amino acids. The CDR3 sequence is CASSERWASLNTEAFF. The CDR3 nucleotides read TGTGCCAGCAGTGAAAGGTGGGCATCTCTTAACACTGAAGCTTTCTTT.

The V and J genes are TRBV5-4 and TRBJ1-2; D unclear. This CDR3 has 14 residues. From germline, CDR1 is SGHNT and CDR2 YYREEE (reference sequence). V was cut by 0 bases and J by 2 bases, with 8 bases left in between. CDR3 DNA sequence: TGTGCCAGCAGCTTGGGCGGAGAAAACTATGGCTACACCTTC. Translating it yields CASSLGGENYGYTF.

This clone was observed once. Written as DNA, the CDR3 is TGCGCCAGCAGCCAAGCGGAGGGCAATGAGCAGTTCTTC. Protein: CASSQAEGNEQFF. J is TRBJ2-1 and V is TRBV4-1, with D possibly matching TRBD2 (6 bases). With 1 base removed from V and 6 bases from J, the gap between germline ends came to 7 bases. The CDR3 extends over 13 amino acids. CDR1 and CDR2 from the germline V gene are MGHRA and YSYEKL.

The V gene is TRBV10-3, the J gene TRBJ2-7; unclear D gene. CDR1 and CDR2 from the germline V gene are ENHRY and SYGVKD. The CDR3 has 13 residues. Trimming took 10 bases from V and 3 from J, leaving 16 bases between them. CDR3 residues: CATQTDYLYEQYF. The CDR3 DNA follows: TGTGCCACTCAAACAGATTACCTCTACGAGCAGTACTTC.

This sequence joins TRBV7-2 and TRBJ2-5; perhaps TRBD2 as D (5 bases). The CDR3 has 12 residues. Germline values: CDR1 SGHTA, CDR2 FQGNSA. V was cut by 4 bases and J by 4 bases, with 7 bases left in between. The CDR3 region has the DNA TGTGCCAGCAGCTACCTAGCAGAGACCCAGTACTTC. Translated: CASSYLAETQYF. Drawing the rest from reference TRBV7-2 and TRBJ2-5, the complete variable domain is GAGVSQSPSNKVTEKGKDVELRCDPISGHTALYWYRQSLGQGLEFLIYFQGNSAPDKSGLPSDRFSAERTGGSVSTLTIQRTQQEDSAVYLCASSYLAETQYFGPGTRLLVL.

The V call is TRBV14, the J call TRBJ1-3; D might be TRBD1 (6 bases). CDR3 length: 17 residues. Per germline, CDR1 SGHDN and CDR2 FVKESK. Between the trimmed V and J ends, which lost 0 bases and 0 bases, there was a span of 12 bases. Here the CDR3 DNA reads TGTGCCAGCAGCCAAGATCGAGGGGGAAGCTCTGGAAACACCATATATTTT. Its protein product is CASSQDRGGSSGNTIYF.

V usage is TRBV29-1 and J usage is TRBJ2-7, with D perhaps matching TRBD1 (5 bases). This CDR3 is 12 amino acids long. Trimming left V 3 bases short and J 1 base short, with 7 bases between. The germline CDR1 and CDR2 sequences are SQVTM and ANQGSEA. The CDR3 here is CSVETDSYEQYF. The DNA for the CDR3 is TGCAGCGTTGAGACAGATTCCTACGAGCAGTACTTC.

Only one count was recorded for this clone. V is TRBV6-5 and J is TRBJ2-5, with D perhaps TRBD2 (7 bases). With 10 bases removed from V and 4 bases from J, the gap between germline ends came to 19 bases. This CDR3 has 14 residues. Germline V lookup: CDR1 MNHEY, CDR2 SVGAGI. CDR3 residues: CAKGRGLRLETQYF. In nucleotides, the CDR3 is TGTGCCAAGGGGAGGGGGTTACGATTAGAGACCCAGTACTTC.

The V call is TRBV9, the J call TRBJ2-5; the D gene is possibly TRBD1 (5 bases). Trimming cost V 3 bases and J 5 bases, with 11 bases left between them. CDR1 SGDLS and CDR2 YYNGEE come from the germline V gene. The CDR3 runs 13 residues. The chain's CDR3 is CASSGGHKETQYF. CDR3 coding DNA: TGTGCCAGCAGCGGCGGACACAAGGAGACCCAGTACTTC.

This clone was seen only once. The chain joins TRBV3-1 (or the pseudogene TRBV3-2) to TRBJ1-1; TRBD1 agrees at 7 bases. The CDR3 contains 13 residues. V shed 4 bases and J 4 bases; nucleotides not matched to a gene: 3. Germline CDR1 is LGHDT and CDR2 is YNNKEL (reference sequence). CDR3 protein: CASSLNRGTEAFF. In nucleotides, the CDR3 is TGTGCCAGCAGCCTAAACAGGGGCACTGAAGCTTTCTTT.

This chain connects TRBV5-8 to TRBJ2-3, with TRBD1 identical over 9 bases. With V trimmed by 4 bases and J by 6 bases, 9 bases remained unmatched. The CDR3 is 15 amino acids. Germline assignment: CDR1 SGHTS and CDR2 YDEGEE. CDR3 amino acids: CASSALGTGFDTQYF. CDR3 DNA sequence: TGTGCCAGCAGCGCTCTAGGGACAGGGTTCGATACGCAGTATTTT. Combining the CDR3 with reference TRBV5-8 and TRBJ2-3 gives the whole variable domain EAGVTQSPTHLIKTRGQQATLRCSPISGHTSVYWYQQALGLGLQFLLWYDEGEERNRGNFPPRFSGRQFPNYSSELNVNALELEDSALYLCASSALGTGFDTQYFGPGTRLTVL.

The chain combines TRBV4-1 with TRBJ1-1, with 7 nucleotides matching TRBD1. The CDR3 runs to 13 residues. Germline lookup yields CDR1 MGHRA and CDR2 YSYEKL. V gave up 2 bases and J gave up 5 bases; unmatched junction bases: 2. The CDR3 loop reads CASSQRGQTEAFF. CDR3 DNA: TGCGCCAGCAGCCAAAGGGGACAGACTGAAGCTTTCTTT.

This clone was recorded once. In nucleotides, the CDR3 is TGTGCCAGCAGTTATGGCGGGACAGGGCTCTACGAGCAGTACTTC. Translation: CASSYGGTGLYEQYF. V and J are TRBV6-2 or TRBV6-3 and TRBJ2-7; TRBD1 matches 9 bases. Germline V gene data show CDR1 as MNHEY and CDR2 as SVGEGT. Trimming took 3 bases from V and 3 from J; bases not matched to a gene: 6. The CDR3 runs 15 residues.

The chain is built from TRBV14 and TRBJ1-2; no clear D. CDR1 and CDR2 (germline): SGHDN, FVKESK. The V end lost 1 base, the J end lost 1 base, and 10 bases lay between the germline ends. This CDR3 is 15 amino acids long. The CDR3 sequence: CASSQVSGYNYGYTF. DNA of the CDR3: TGTGCCAGCAGCCAAGTTTCCGGGTATAACTATGGCTACACCTTC.